The 26 T cell receptor beta chains given below trace back to one sample, sequenced in a study of T cell responses to AZD1222 COVID-19 vaccine. TCRdb keeps only in-frame clones here, not all; method: immunoSEQ multiplex PCR. The top ten clones hold 9.3% of a sample with under 150,000 clones, about 91% of them seen once. Sequencing used peripheral blood, obtained 28 days after the second AZD1222 dose. The receptor set was obtained from an adult who received the AZD1222 COVID-19 vaccine.

This sequence joins TRBV28 and TRBJ1-3, with 9 bases aligning to TRBD1. Germline V gene data show CDR1 as MDHEN and CDR2 as SYDVKM. V was clipped by 5 bases and J by 4 bases; unmatched bases: 9. CDR3 length: 16 amino acids. CDR3 nucleotides: TGTGCCAGCAGTATCCACACAGGGGGCGGCGGAAACACCATATATTTT. Translating gives CASSIHTGGGGNTIYF.

This clone was counted a single time. J is TRBJ1-1 and V is TRBV3-1 (or the pseudogene TRBV3-2), with 9 bases matching TRBD1. J lost 5 bases, V lost 3 bases, and 4 bases had no gene match. This CDR3 has 14 amino acids. Germline loops: CDR1 LGHDT, CDR2 YNNKEL (reference sequence). CDR3 DNA sequence: TGTGCCAGCAGCCAGATGACAGGGGGAACTGAAGCTTTCTTT. Its translation is CASSQMTGGTEAFF.

This clone was picked up one time. The J gene is TRBJ2-1, the V gene TRBV7-6; D is unclear. The germline gives CDR1 SGHVS, CDR2 FNYEAQ. The V end was cut by 4 bases, the J end by 10 bases, with 23 bases between. CDR3 length: 16 residues. The CDR3 region is CASSSKLTTLSWEQFF. In nucleotides, the CDR3 is TGTGCCAGCAGCTCCAAACTAACTACACTTTCTTGGGAGCAGTTCTTC. The variable domain in full, with the rest retrieved from reference TRBV7-6 and TRBJ2-1, is GAGVSQSPRYKVTKRGQDVALRCDPISGHVSLYWYRQALGQGPEFLTYFNYEAQQDKSGLPNDRFSAERPEGSISTLTIQRTEQRDSAMYRCASSSKLTTLSWEQFFGPGTRLTVL.

The DNA of the CDR3 is TGTGCCAGCAGTTCGGGACAGGGGACGGATGGCTACACCTTC. The encoded protein is CASSSGQGTDGYTF. J is TRBJ1-2 and V is TRBV28; 10 bases are a match to TRBD1. Per the germline V gene, CDR1 is MDHEN and CDR2 is SYDVKM. Trimming at V came to 4 bases and at J to 6 bases, leaving 5 bases not matched to a gene. The CDR3 runs 14 residues.

The rearrangement links TRBV13 to TRBJ2-7, with no clear D. V was shortened by 5 bases and J by 2 bases, with 13 bases between the two germline ends. The V gene's germline CDR1 is PRHDT and CDR2 FYEKMQ (reference sequence). The CDR3 extends over 14 amino acids. For the CDR3, the DNA is TGTGCCAGCAGCCTGGGCTTCCGGCCCTACGAGCAGTACTTC. It yields the protein CASSLGFRPYEQYF.

V is TRBV9 and J is TRBJ1-1; D possibly corresponds to TRBD1 (6 bases). From germline, CDR1 is SGDLS and CDR2 YYNGEE. The CDR3 extends over 14 amino acids. V dropped 4 bases and J dropped 5 bases, with 15 bases sitting between them. CDR3 in DNA: TGTGCCAGCAGCTACCTAATCCAGGGGACTGAAGCTTTCTTT. Its translation: CASSYLIQGTEAFF.

This clone was picked up one time. The chain uses TRBV5-6 and TRBJ2-5; the match to TRBD1 covers 7 bases. V lost 1 base to trimming and J lost 4 bases; unmatched junction nucleotides: 13. The germline V gene has CDR1 SGHDT and CDR2 YYEEEE. CDR3 size: 17 residues. DNA for the CDR3: TGTGCCAGCAGCTTGTTGGTCAAGAAGGGGGCAGGAGAGACCCAGTACTTC. Its protein product is CASSLLVKKGAGETQYF.

This clone was counted between two and nine times. This chain connects TRBV7-2 to TRBJ2-1; D gene unclear. Germline lookup yields CDR1 SGHTA and CDR2 FQGNSA. V lost 2 bases and J 5 bases, leaving 7 bases between the germline ends. The length of the CDR3 is 13 residues. The CDR3 is CASSLHRDNEQFF. CDR3 DNA sequence: TGTGCCAGCAGCTTACACCGTGACAATGAGCAGTTCTTC.

This sequence joins TRBV11-3 and TRBJ2-1, with 7 bases identical to TRBD2. The CDR3 contains 17 residues. CDR1 SGHNT and CDR2 YENEEA come from the germline V gene. V was pared by 3 bases and J by 4 bases, with 12 bases of the junction left unmatched. The CDR3 bases are TGTGCCAGCAGCTTCTCTTGGGGGGGAGCGGGGTACAATGAGCAGTTCTTC. Its protein product is CASSFSWGGAGYNEQFF.

The chain recombines TRBV19 with TRBJ1-1, with D tentatively TRBD1 (5 bases). CDR1 LNHDA and CDR2 SQIVND come from the germline V gene (reference sequence). The CDR3 is 15 amino acids. V lost 6 bases and J lost 1, with 15 bases in between. CDR3 DNA sequence: TGTGCCAGTAGCCGGGACGGCTCTGGGAACACTGAAGCTTTCTTT. As protein: CASSRDGSGNTEAFF.

The chain combines TRBV14 with TRBJ1-4; D uncertain. The CDR3 totals 15 residues. Trimming took 1 base from V and 7 from J, leaving 13 bases between them. CDR1 is SGHDN, CDR2 FVKESK, per germline. CDR3 amino acids: CASSQGLRVFEKLFF. The DNA for the CDR3 is TGTGCCAGCAGCCAAGGACTGAGGGTTTTTGAAAAACTGTTTTTT.

This chain uses TRBV11-2 with TRBJ2-1; TRBD1 aligns across 7 bases. This CDR3 comprises 16 residues. V lost 0 bases, J lost 2 bases, and 4 bases stayed unmatched. Germline V gives CDR1 SGHAT, CDR2 FQNNGV. The CDR3 DNA reads TGTGCCAGCAGCTTAGATGGGACAGCTACCTACAATGAGCAGTTCTTC. This gives the protein CASSLDGTATYNEQFF.

The chain joins TRBV10-3 to TRBJ1-5; the D gene is possibly TRBD1 (6 bases). CDR3 size: 14 residues. The germline V gene has CDR1 ENHRY and CDR2 SYGVKD. Trimming took 11 bases from V and 0 from J, leaving 14 bases between them. The CDR3 protein is CAAGQKDSNQPQHF. DNA for the CDR3: TGTGCCGCAGGACAGAAAGATAGCAATCAGCCCCAGCATTTT.

The V call is TRBV2, the J call TRBJ1-2; D remains ambiguous. V lost 4 bases to trimming and J lost 8 bases, with 11 bases between them. There are 12 residues in the CDR3. Germline V gene sequence: CDR1 SNHLY, CDR2 FYNNEI. CDR3 nucleotide sequence: TGTGCCAGCAGTGGGGTCAGTGGCGGCTACACCTTC. This codes for CASSGVSGGYTF.

The rearrangement links TRBV6-2 or TRBV6-3 to TRBJ2-4; D may be TRBD1 (5 bases). The CDR3 covers 17 residues. V lost 3 bases and J 1 base, leaving 16 bases between the germline ends. Germline V gene sequence: CDR1 MNHEY, CDR2 SVGEGT. CDR3 loop: CASSYADTAGAKNIQYF. Written as DNA, the CDR3 is TGTGCCAGCAGTTATGCGGACACCGCCGGGGCCAAAAACATTCAGTACTTC.

The chain uses TRBV5-1 and TRBJ1-2, with D maybe TRBD1 (5 bases). Trimming took off 4 bases at V and 4 bases at J, with 17 bases between the two ends. The CDR3 contains 15 residues. Germline V gene lookup returns CDR1 SGHRS and CDR2 YFSETQ. The CDR3: CASSPGGSGFYGYTF. The CDR3 DNA reads as TGCGCCAGCAGCCCGGGGGGATCGGGTTTCTATGGCTACACCTTC.

The chain combines TRBV28 with TRBJ1-1; TRBD1 might be the D (6 bases). The germline CDR1 and CDR2 sequences are MDHEN and SYDVKM. V lost 2 bases and J 0 bases, leaving 13 bases between the germline ends. This CDR3 comprises 16 residues. The CDR3 spells CASSLKGHPLNTEAFF. The DNA for the CDR3 is TGTGCCAGCAGTTTAAAGGGACACCCGCTGAACACTGAAGCTTTCTTT.

V and J are TRBV2 and TRBJ1-4, with D unresolved. Trimming took off 7 bases at V and 8 bases at J, with 8 bases between the two ends. CDR1 is SNHLY and CDR2 is FYNNEI in the germline V gene. This CDR3 has 11 amino acids. CDR3 sequence: CASKAQEKLFF. The CDR3 DNA sequence: TGTGCCAGCAAGGCCCAAGAAAAACTGTTTTTT. The entire variable domain, with the rest obtained from reference TRBV2 and TRBJ1-4, is as follows: EPEVTQTPSHQVTQMGQEVILRCVPISNHLYFYWYRQILGQKVEFLVSFYNNEISEKSEIFDDQFSVERPDGSNFTLKIRSTKLEDSAMYFCASKAQEKLFFGSGTQLSVL.

This clone was seen a single time. This rearrangement joins TRBV24-1 to TRBJ1-2; tentatively, D is TRBD1 (5 bases). Trimming removed 2 bases from V and 4 bases from J, with 16 bases in between. Germline values: CDR1 KGHDR, CDR2 SFDVKD. The CDR3 runs 16 residues. CDR3 coding DNA: TGTGCCACCAGTGATTCAAGCGCAGGGCTTAGCTATGGCTACACCTTC. It specifies CATSDSSAGLSYGYTF.

The gene calls are TRBV6-5 and TRBJ1-2, with a possible D match to TRBD1 (6 bases). This CDR3 contains 14 residues. Germline assignment: CDR1 MNHEY and CDR2 SVGAGI. V was trimmed by 6 bases and J by 5 bases, leaving 16 bases between them. The CDR3 bases are TGTGCCAGCAGACAGGGTACGGTGATATATGGCTACACCTTC. This sequence encodes CASRQGTVIYGYTF.

The rearrangement uses TRBV9 and TRBJ2-2; tentatively, D is TRBD2 (6 bases). The CDR3 is 16 amino acids. Germline lookup yields CDR1 SGDLS and CDR2 YYNGEE. V dropped 0 bases and J dropped 0 bases, with 9 bases sitting between them. The CDR3 DNA sequence: TGTGCCAGCAGCGTAGCCGCGGGGCCGAACACCGGGGAGCTGTTTTTT. As protein: CASSVAAGPNTGELFF.

This chain links TRBV19 with TRBJ1-5; 7 nucleotides agree with TRBD1. Germline-derived CDR1 and CDR2 are LNHDA and SQIVND (reference sequence). V trimming: 0 bases; J trimming: 3 bases; junction bases outside the gene matches: 5. This CDR3 contains 16 residues. CDR3 bases: TGTGCCAGTAGTATAGATTGGACAGGATTCAATCAGCCCCAGCATTTT. It encodes CASSIDWTGFNQPQHF.

A remark on this clone: The same CDR3 is also encoded by other DNA sequences in this sample. CDR3 sequence: CASSFSGRDSNQPQHF. In DNA, the CDR3 is TGTGCCAGCAGTTTTTCGGGCCGAGATAGCAATCAGCCCCAGCATTTT. The genes are TRBV28 and TRBJ1-5; D unclear. This CDR3 has 16 residues. Germline V CDR1 and CDR2: MDHEN, SYDVKM. V shed 3 bases and J shed 0 bases, with 12 bases lying between them. Full variable domain (missing parts from reference TRBV28 and TRBJ1-5): DVKVTQSSRYLVKRTGEKVFLECVQDMDHENMFWYRQDPGLGLRLIYFSYDVKMKEKGDIPEGYSVSREKKERFSLILESASTNQTSMYLCASSFSGRDSNQPQHFGDGTRLSIL.

The J gene is TRBJ1-1, the V gene TRBV16, with D perhaps matching TRBD1 (6 bases). The CDR3 covers 17 residues. V was pared by 4 bases and J by 3 bases, with 21 bases between. The V gene's germline CDR1 is KGHSY and CDR2 FQNENV. This chain's CDR3 is CASSLTSLGGRDTEAFF. The CDR3 DNA reads TGTGCCAGCAGCCTCACGAGCTTAGGGGGGAGGGACACTGAAGCTTTCTTT.

The CDR3 spells CASTQTGEETQYF. The CDR3, as DNA: TGTGCCAGCACACAAACAGGGGAAGAGACCCAGTACTTC. The rearrangement links TRBV11-1 to TRBJ2-5; TRBD1 aligns across 7 bases. This CDR3 is 13 amino acids long. V was pared by 7 bases and J by 3 bases, with 5 bases of the junction left unmatched. Per the germline V gene, CDR1 is SGHAT and CDR2 is FQDESV (reference sequence).

V and J are TRBV27 and TRBJ2-1, with 13 bases aligning to TRBD2. V lost 5 bases and J lost 7; bases outside the gene matches: 8. From germline, CDR1 is MNHEY and CDR2 SMNVEV (reference sequence). The CDR3 has 16 amino acids. CDR3 protein: CASSIGLAGDRNEQFF. The CDR3 DNA sequence: TGTGCCAGCAGTATCGGACTAGCGGGAGACAGGAATGAGCAGTTCTTC.